The clone carrying this T cell receptor (beta chain) was found once. Its specificity is not known. The CDR3 length is 15 residues. Germline loops: CDR1 LGHNT, CDR2 FRNRAP. J lost 3 bases, V lost 4 bases, and 7 bases had no gene match. The CMV serostatus of this donor went unrecorded. The data were taken from a study of cytomegalovirus exposure and HLA in healthy donors. Overall study context: For the approximately 360 genotyped donors, more than 65% fell within the Caucasian-associated ancestry cluster. Notes on the study in general: Investigators reported 150 to 200 TCR beta chains as tied to cytomegalovirus. Later on, a genetic analysis was performed. It linked a missense variant in DCLRE1C with V- and J-gene trimming of TCR beta.

PCR primers comprised 60 Vbeta and 13 Jbeta primers. Measured with immunoSEQ multiplex PCR; TCRdb has only the in-frame clones, and not every one. The data hold 210,000 or so clones, with approximately 81% observed a single time. The chain is built from TRBV12-5 and TRBJ2-5, with TRBD2 matching 8 bases. The material sequenced was PBMCs. The sequence was obtained from a human donor in good health. The CDR3 DNA sequence: TGTGCTAGTGGTTCTCCACTAGCGGCTAAAGAGACCCAGTACTTC. Protein sequence: CASGSPLAAKETQYF.